This T cell receptor (beta chain) was retrieved from a study of T cell changes during pregnancy in multiple sclerosis. The data were produced by immunoSEQ multiplex PCR, yet TCRdb's version contains in-frame clones alone and is incomplete. The sample carries about 45,000 clones, around 93% recorded once. The V and J ends lost 0 bases and 11 bases, in that order; junction bases with no gene match: 15. The CDR3 covers 16 residues. CDR1 and CDR2 (germline): PRHDT, FYEKMQ (reference sequence). The V and J genes are TRBV13 and TRBJ1-1, with 7 bases matching TRBD1. This specimen consisted of CD8+ T cells from peripheral blood mononuclear cells, obtained in the second trimester of pregnancy. The source of this sequence is a female donor with multiple sclerosis, enrolled in a pregnancy study. CDR3 loop: CASSLGRGQPRTWAFF. CDR3 sequence (DNA): TGTGCCAGCAGCTTAGGCCGGGGACAGCCCCGAACTTGGGCTTTCTTT. The full variable domain, its missing parts supplied by reference TRBV13 and TRBJ1-1, is AAGVIQSPRHLIKEKRETATLKCYPIPRHDTVYWYQQGPGQDPQFLISFYEKMQSDKGSIPDRFSAQQFSDYHSELNMSSLELGDSALYFCASSLGRGQPRTWAFFGQGTRLTVV.